The sequence of this T cell receptor (beta chain) was determined in a study of glioma-infiltrating T cells after dendritic cell vaccination. In the study overall: The vaccine used monocyte-derived dendritic cells pulsed overnight with autologous tumor lysate. Study-wide findings and caveats: The cohort had few patients with full blood and tumor sets. Patients with more pretreatment TILs had longer time to progression and survival.

Turning to this clone: No antigen is known for it.

None of the glioblastoma patients had an isocitrate dehydrogenase mutation. Profiling relied on immunoSEQ multiplex PCR, and the TCRdb table lists in-frame clones only, not all of them. Of tens of thousands of clones listed, around 84% are singletons. Trimming took off 1 base at V and 8 bases at J, with 6 bases between the two ends. CDR1 is SNHLY, CDR2 FYNNEI, per germline. This CDR3 has 13 residues. This receptor was identified in a human donor with glioblastoma. The material sequenced was blood, taken before dendritic cell vaccination. The chain uses TRBV2 and TRBJ1-6, with D unresolved. As DNA, the CDR3 is TGTGCCAGCAGTGAAGGCCCAGATTCACCCCTCCACTTT. Translation gives CASSEGPDSPLHF.